The 23 T cell receptor beta chains given below trace back to one sample, sequenced in a study of T cell repertoires in cytomegalovirus infection. No antigen has been assigned to these receptors. TCRdb reprocessed the reads via MiXCR and lists one record per CDR3 protein. Among about 220,000 distinct CDR3 sequences listed, 35% to 40% were seen once. Material: CD8+ T cells from cultured PBMCs, obtained from culture after CMV antigen stimulation. The origin of the receptors is a human donor in good health (CMV status not recorded). Some clones in this sample may be carry-over from other donors' samples.

The chain uses TRBV7-8 and TRBJ2-1, with TRBD2 identical over 10 bases. Germline lookup yields CDR1 SGHVS and CDR2 FQNEAQ. This CDR3 is 16 amino acids long. The V and J ends lost 5 bases and 7 bases, in that order; junction bases with no gene match: 11. The CDR3 is CASSPWTSGVLNEQFF. DNA for the CDR3: TGTGCCAGCAGCCCTTGGACTAGCGGAGTCTTGAATGAGCAGTTCTTC. Using reference TRBV7-8 and TRBJ2-1 for the parts outside the CDR3, the full variable domain is GAGVSQSPRYKVAKRGQDVALRCDPISGHVSLFWYQQALGQGPEFLTYFQNEAQLDKSGLPSDRFFAERPEGSVSTLKIQRTQQEDSAVYLCASSPWTSGVLNEQFFGPGTRLTVL.

The chain combines TRBV11-2 with TRBJ2-5; 13 bases align to TRBD2. After removal of 1 base from V and 0 bases from J, the junction contained 8 bases not matched to a gene. The V gene's germline CDR1 is SGHAT and CDR2 FQNNGV. CDR3 length: 19 residues. CDR3 in amino acids: CASSLVNNGLAGDQETQYF. The DNA for the CDR3 is TGTGCCAGCAGCTTAGTAAACAATGGACTAGCGGGGGACCAAGAGACCCAGTACTTC.

This chain uses TRBV5-6 with TRBJ1-2; D remains ambiguous. Germline CDR1 is SGHDT and CDR2 is YYEEEE. V lost 0 bases and J 1 base, leaving 7 bases between the germline ends. The CDR3 extends over 14 amino acids. The CDR3 sequence is CASSLEGFNYGYTF. CDR3 in DNA: TGTGCCAGCAGCTTGGAGGGCTTTAACTATGGCTACACCTTC.

The rearrangement joins TRBV2 to TRBJ2-1; no clear D gene. This CDR3 spans 15 amino acids. Deletions cut 1 base from V and 2 bases from J, with 9 bases between. Germline values: CDR1 SNHLY, CDR2 FYNNEI. The CDR3: CASSEVGNPYNEQFF. The CDR3 DNA reads TGTGCCAGCAGTGAAGTGGGCAATCCCTACAATGAGCAGTTCTTC.

The chain is built from TRBV4-2 and TRBJ2-2; 12 bases map to TRBD2. The trim removed 0 bases at V and 0 bases at J, leaving 8 bases unmatched. Germline values: CDR1 LGHNA, CDR2 YNFKEQ. The length of the CDR3 is 20 residues. CDR3 in amino acids: CASSQDATSGGPSNTGELFF. DNA for the CDR3: TGTGCCAGCAGCCAAGATGCAACTAGCGGGGGGCCCTCGAACACCGGGGAGCTGTTTTTT.

In the case of this clonotype: This may come from a read error, since a much larger clone is one base off. J is TRBJ1-6 and V is TRBV5-4; 7 positions agree with TRBD1. CDR1 is SGHNT, CDR2 YYREEE, per germline (reference sequence). The CDR3 loop spans 12 amino acids. The CDR3 here is CASRQGNSPIHF. As DNA, the CDR3 is TGTGCCAGCAGACAGGGGAATTCACCCATCCACTTT.

Many counts were recorded for this clonotype. This sequence joins TRBV7-8 and TRBJ2-7; D uncertain. The germline V gene has CDR1 SGHVS and CDR2 FQNEAQ. Trimming cost V 2 bases and J 4 bases, with 6 bases left between them. The CDR3 is 12 amino acids. The DNA for the CDR3 is TGTGCCAGCAGCTTATTTCCTTACGAGCAGTACTTC. This gives the protein CASSLFPYEQYF.

The chain is built from TRBV27 and TRBJ1-3, with D tentatively TRBD1 (6 bases). The length of the CDR3 is 14 residues. In germline, CDR1 is MNHEY, CDR2 SMNVEV (reference sequence). V was clipped by 6 bases and J by 4 bases, with 13 bases between them. The CDR3 DNA sequence: TGTGCCAGCAGCACAGGGTTGGAAGGAAACACCATATATTTT. It yields the protein CASSTGLEGNTIYF.

This chain joins TRBV20-1 and TRBJ2-1; TRBD2 matches at 14 bases. The germline V gene has CDR1 DFQATT and CDR2 SNEGSKA (reference sequence). The CDR3 contains 17 residues. V trimming: 0 bases; J trimming: 7 bases; junction bases outside the gene matches: 8. For the CDR3, the DNA is TGCAGTGCTAGAGATCGACTAGCGGGAGGGCGGAGGAATGAGCAGTTCTTC. Translation: CSARDRLAGGRRNEQFF.

This sequence joins TRBV29-1 and TRBJ2-7; tentatively, D is TRBD1 (6 bases). Germline assignment: CDR1 SQVTM and CDR2 ANQGSEA. Trimming stripped 7 bases from V and 6 bases from J, with 19 bases between. The length of the CDR3 is 13 residues. CDR3 sequence (DNA): TGCAGCGCCCTAACAGGGTACTCGTCCGAGCAGTACTTC. Residues: CSALTGYSSEQYF.

This chain connects TRBV12-5 to TRBJ2-3; 13 bases are shared with TRBD2. Trimming took 4 bases from V and 4 from J; bases not matched to a gene: 8. The CDR3 runs 17 residues. Germline V gene lookup returns CDR1 LGHNT and CDR2 FRNRAP. CDR3: CASGSDRLAGGADTQYF. DNA of the CDR3: TGTGCTAGTGGTTCGGACCGACTAGCGGGGGGTGCAGATACGCAGTATTTT.

This clonotype was detected a few times. The chain recombines TRBV11-2 with TRBJ1-3; D is uncertain. Trimming stripped 7 bases from V and 0 bases from J, with 7 bases between. CDR3 length: 13 amino acids. Germline CDR1 SGHAT, CDR2 FQNNGV. CDR3 protein: CASNHFSGNTIYF. CDR3 coding DNA: TGTGCCAGCAACCATTTCTCTGGAAACACCATATATTTT.

As concerns this clonotype: The junction and the germline gene differ at one end; a read error may be behind it. The CDR3 DNA sequence: TGTGCAAGCAGATCTCATCAGGGGCATAACTATGGCTACACCTTC. Translating it yields CASRSHQGHNYGYTF. This chain uses TRBV27 with TRBJ1-2; TRBD1 is a possible D gene (6 bases). This CDR3 spans 15 amino acids. Looked up from germline, CDR1 is MNHEY and CDR2 is SMNVEV (reference sequence).

This chain joins TRBV11-2 and TRBJ1-1; tentatively, D is TRBD1 (5 bases). Germline V gene lookup returns CDR1 SGHAT and CDR2 FQNNGV. The CDR3 spans 16 residues. V was clipped by 3 bases and J by 3 bases, with 17 bases between them. The CDR3 spells CASSFWTARADTEAFF. Here the CDR3 DNA reads TGTGCCAGCAGCTTCTGGACCGCCAGGGCTGACACTGAAGCTTTCTTT.

This sequence joins TRBV27 and TRBJ2-1, with 10 bases aligning to TRBD2. The CDR3 loop spans 14 amino acids. CDR1 MNHEY and CDR2 SMNVEV come from the germline V gene (reference sequence). Trimming took 6 bases from V and 5 from J; bases not matched to a gene: 4. CDR3 DNA: TGTGCCAGCAGGACTAGCGGGTCGCACAATGAGCAGTTCTTC. Its protein is CASRTSGSHNEQFF.

This clonotype was detected only a few times. The V call is TRBV5-1, the J call TRBJ2-5, with TRBD2 as a possible D gene (7 bases). Trimming took 3 bases from V and 4 from J, leaving 22 bases between them. The CDR3 totals 17 residues. CDR1 and CDR2 (germline): SGHRS, YFSETQ. CDR3 in amino acids: CASSWGKPGLGGETQYF. CDR3 in DNA: TGCGCCAGCAGCTGGGGCAAACCAGGACTAGGGGGAGAGACCCAGTACTTC.

Only a few counts were recorded for this clonotype. The gene calls are TRBV7-4 and TRBJ2-1; TRBD1 is a possible D gene (5 bases). The CDR3 loop spans 13 amino acids. The germline gives CDR1 SGHVT, CDR2 SQSDAQ. V was shortened by 5 bases and J by 10 bases, with 15 bases between the two germline ends. CDR3 loop: CASSHPGAEEQFF. CDR3 nucleotide sequence: TGTGCCAGCAGCCACCCTGGGGCCGAGGAGCAGTTCTTC.

The chain employs TRBV7-4 and TRBJ2-5; 10 bases are shared with TRBD2. The germline CDR1 and CDR2 sequences are SGHVT and SQSDAQ. Trimming cost V 5 bases and J 1 base; bases outside gene matches: 7. The CDR3 totals 16 residues. The CDR3 here is CASSPRLAGAQETQYF. As DNA, the CDR3 is TGTGCCAGCAGCCCCCGGCTAGCGGGGGCCCAAGAGACCCAGTACTTC.

The chain uses TRBV12-3 or TRBV12-4 and TRBJ2-3; TRBD1 might be the D (6 bases). Trimming stripped 6 bases from V and 4 bases from J, with 14 bases between. The CDR3 has 14 residues. The CDR3 DNA follows: TGTGCCAGCAGGACCCCAGGGGTGGCAGATACGCAGTATTTT. This sequence encodes CASRTPGVADTQYF.

This clonotype was counted only a few times. The rearrangement joins TRBV27 to TRBJ2-6; D call uncertain. CDR1 is MNHEY and CDR2 is SMNVEV in the germline V gene (reference sequence). The germline V and J ends were trimmed by 5 bases and 0 bases, with 8 bases remaining between them. The CDR3 is 15 residues long. CDR3 in DNA: TGTGCCAGCAGTCTCTTCCGCTCTGGGGCCAACGTCCTGACTTTC. It encodes CASSLFRSGANVLTF.

In this sample, this clonotype turned up a few times. The chain employs TRBV30 and TRBJ2-1; D unresolved. There are 12 residues in the CDR3. CDR1 GTSNPN and CDR2 SVGIG come from the germline V gene (reference sequence). Trimming pared 4 bases from V and 8 bases from J, leaving 12 bases between. CDR3 loop: CAWNGGEHEQFF. The CDR3 region has the DNA TGTGCCTGGAATGGTGGGGAACATGAGCAGTTCTTC.

This clonotype appeared a few times. V is TRBV11-2 and J is TRBJ1-2; possibly TRBD1 for D (6 bases). The CDR3 consists of 16 residues. Per the germline V gene, CDR1 is SGHAT and CDR2 is FQNNGV. The V end lost 3 bases, the J end lost 2 bases, and 16 bases lay between the germline ends. This chain's CDR3 is CASSFWDKQSNYGYTF. The CDR3 DNA reads TGTGCCAGCAGCTTCTGGGACAAACAATCAAACTATGGCTACACCTTC.

The V and J genes are TRBV7-2 and TRBJ2-3; D uncertain. Trimming shortened V by 1 base and J by 6 bases, and 11 bases separated the two germline ends. This CDR3 has 14 amino acids. From germline, CDR1 is SGHTA and CDR2 FQGNSA. As DNA, the CDR3 is TGTGCCAGCAGCTTAGTGTGGTTAAAGGATACGCAGTATTTT. This encodes CASSLVWLKDTQYF. Complete variable domain (other parts from reference TRBV7-2 and TRBJ2-3): GAGVSQSPSNKVTEKGKDVELRCDPISGHTALYWYRQSLGQGLEFLIYFQGNSAPDKSGLPSDRFSAERTGGSVSTLTIQRTQQEDSAVYLCASSLVWLKDTQYFGPGTRLTVL.